This T cell receptor beta chain was found in a study of T cells after somatic rescue of genetic block. The germline gives CDR1 MNHEY, CDR2 SVGAGI. V lost 0 bases and J lost 8, with 11 bases in between. This CDR3 is 15 amino acids long. Sequencing used immunoSEQ multiplex PCR; TCRdb keeps in-frame clones, though not all of them. The sample carries around 50,000 clones, approximately 96% recorded once. V and J are TRBV6-5 and TRBJ1-6; a weak D match, TRBD1 (6 bases). Sequenced material: peripheral blood mononuclear cells (PBMCs). This clonotype was sampled from a child younger than two. The CDR3 loop reads CASSYSNREYSPLHF. The CDR3 region has the DNA TGTGCCAGCAGTTACTCGAACAGGGAGTATTCACCCCTCCACTTT.